These 8 T cell receptor beta chains came from one sample sequenced in a study of graft-versus-host responses after intestinal transplantation. Their target antigens are unknown. Method: immunoSEQ multiplex PCR; TCRdb's copy keeps in-frame clones and lacks some. This table has about 100,000 clones, about 90% appearing once. This material consisted of unstimulated CD4+ T cells sorted from spleen or lymph node cells, taken before transplant. These receptors originate from a human donor who was the organ donor for an intestinal transplant.

The rearrangement uses TRBV7-9 and TRBJ1-1; D not resolved. Germline lookup yields CDR1 SEHNR and CDR2 FQNEAQ (reference sequence). The CDR3 totals 12 residues. Trimming left V 2 bases short and J 9 bases short, with 10 bases between. The chain's CDR3 is CASSLHSGKAFF. The CDR3 coding sequence is TGTGCCAGCAGCTTACACTCAGGCAAAGCTTTCTTT. The full variable domain, with the rest looked up from reference TRBV7-9 and TRBJ1-1, is DTGVSQNPRHKITKRGQNVTFRCDPISEHNRLYWYRQTLGQGPEFLTYFQNEAQLEKSRLLSDRFSAERPKGSFSTLEIQRTEQGDSAMYLCASSLHSGKAFFGQGTRLTVV.

A few counts support this clone. V gene TRBV19 combines with J gene TRBJ1-6, with TRBD1 as a possible D gene (5 bases). CDR3 length: 15 amino acids. Germline V lookup: CDR1 LNHDA, CDR2 SQIVND (reference sequence). V gave up 5 bases and J gave up 6 bases, with 14 bases separating them. This CDR3 reads CASSGSGTSNSPLHF. The CDR3 DNA follows: TGTGCCAGTAGTGGGTCGGGGACTTCTAATTCACCCCTCCACTTT. The whole variable domain, filled in from reference TRBV19 and TRBJ1-6, reads DGGITQSPKYLFRKEGQNVTLSCEQNLNHDAMYWYRQDPGQGLRLIYYSQIVNDFQKGDIAEGYSVSREKKESFPLTVTSAQKNPTAFYLCASSGSGTSNSPLHFGNGTRLTVT.

The rearrangement joins TRBV30 to TRBJ1-5; unclear D gene. Trimming left V 1 base short and J 2 bases short, with 6 bases between. Germline lookup yields CDR1 GTSNPN and CDR2 SVGIG (reference sequence). This CDR3 comprises 13 residues. CDR3 residues: CAWSAVGNQPQHF. The CDR3 bases are TGTGCCTGGAGTGCAGTGGGCAATCAGCCCCAGCATTTT.

The chain is built from TRBV7-7 and TRBJ1-2; TRBD1 aligns across 7 bases. The CDR3 is 17 residues long. V was clipped by 5 bases and J by 8 bases; unmatched bases: 20. Germline values: CDR1 SSHAT, CDR2 FNYEAQ (reference sequence). The chain's CDR3 is CASSGVMNRGLVRGYTF. CDR3 sequence (DNA): TGTGCCAGCAGCGGAGTTATGAACAGGGGACTCGTTAGGGGCTACACCTTC.

This clone was counted between two and nine times. The rearrangement uses TRBV28 and TRBJ1-4; 9 nucleotides line up with TRBD1. CDR3 size: 17 residues. The germline CDR1 and CDR2 sequences are MDHEN and SYDVKM. Unmatched junction bases numbered 8, after V lost 4 bases and J lost 2 bases. The CDR3 region has the DNA TGTGCCAGCAGTTCTCCTGGGGACAGGGTCACTAATGAAAAACTGTTTTTT. This codes for CASSSPGDRVTNEKLFF.

The genes are TRBV5-1 and TRBJ1-2; 8 bases line up with TRBD1. The ends lost 1 base at V and 3 bases at J; junction bases unmatched: 5. The CDR3 runs to 15 residues. CDR1 is SGHRS and CDR2 is YFSETQ in the germline V gene. CDR3 residues: CASSLRAGGDYGYTF. CDR3 in DNA: TGCGCCAGCAGCTTGAGGGCAGGGGGCGACTATGGCTACACCTTC.

The chain has TRBV19 and TRBJ1-2, with a weak D call TRBD1 (6 bases). V lost 4 bases to trimming and J lost 3 bases, with 18 bases between them. The germline gives CDR1 LNHDA, CDR2 SQIVND (reference sequence). The CDR3 sequence is 16 residues long. The CDR3 DNA reads as TGTGCCAGTAGTAATCAGAACCGGGACAAAGACTATGGCTACACCTTC. This codes for CASSNQNRDKDYGYTF.

This chain joins TRBV25-1 and TRBJ1-4, with D possibly matching TRBD1 (5 bases). The germline V and J ends were trimmed by 8 bases and 0 bases, with 16 bases remaining between them. This CDR3 contains 16 residues. From germline, CDR1 is MGHDK and CDR2 SYGVNS. DNA of the CDR3: TGTGCCAGCTCCAAAGGGGACCTTGCAACTAATGAAAAACTGTTTTTT. Protein product: CASSKGDLATNEKLFF.